This record looks at one T cell receptor beta chain sequence and its context. For each CDR3 protein, TCRdb gives one entry from its re-call of the 5' RACE reads, without DNA. Seen in this sample are some 450,000 distinct CDR3 sequences; the ten most common clones hold approximately 6.8%. This sample stems from a study of T cells expressing NK-cell markers. Looking at the study overall: According to the study, TCR beta repertoires originated from sorted CD3+CD56+NKG2C+, CD3+CD56+NKG2C- and CD3+CD56-NKG2C+ T cells. Seven of the eight sequenced donors were HCMV-seropositive; one was seronegative.

CDR3 length: 13 residues. CDR1 and CDR2 (germline): MNHEY, SVGAGI. The source is a woman between 18 and 70 years old in good health. Specimen: blood T cells: a sorted CD56 or NKG2C T cell subset, CD4+ or CD8+ T cells, or bulk PBMC T cells (not recorded which). The J gene is TRBJ2-7, the V gene TRBV6-5; TCRdb outputs TRBD1, but without DNA this stays unchecked. The CDR3 region is CASSYAQGYEQYF.